This T cell receptor (beta chain) appears in the sequencing data of a study of CD8 T cells in Susac syndrome (dated 2019 in TCRdb). A note on the overall study: The study used repertoire sequencing to test whether antigen drove CD8+ T cell activation and differentiation in Susac syndrome. Clonality of the CD8+ T cell repertoire was compared between more than 10 healthy donors, roughly 14 Susac syndrome patients and 15 multiple sclerosis patients.

The investigation overall reported the following: The study acknowledged that relatively few individuals were included in the TCR sequencing and HLA analysis.

Remarks on this clonotype: Its antigen specificity is not known. No much larger clone exists at a distance of one base, and base qualities are not known.

Peripheral blood CD8+ and CD4+ T cells from healthy donors, Susac syndrome patients and multiple sclerosis patients were profiled by high-throughput TCR beta sequencing. The multiple sclerosis controls were treatment-naive patients whose relapsing-remitting disease, either stable or active, fulfilled the revised McDonald criteria. Bulk CD8+ and CD4+ T cells were purified by magnetic negative isolation, whereas CD8+ TEMRA cells were enriched by FACS. Blood was collected in EDTA tubes and processed within 24 hours, with PBMCs isolated through density gradient centrifugation. PBMCs intended for TCR sequencing were cryopreserved in liquid nitrogen and were subsequently thawed in a 37 degrees C water bath. The sorted or isolated CD4+, CD8+ and CD8+ TEMRA cells had a purity of 90% or higher. RNA was extracted using the RNeasy kit, and roughly 0.45 to 1 ug of the RNA was reverse transcribed with random hexamers. The immunoSEQ multiplex PCR assay, covering 54 Vbeta and 13 Jbeta segments, was used to amplify TCR beta CDR3 regions. PCR amplification bias was corrected using a synthetic template baseline for primer optimization and computational correction. On the study's bioinformatics: Reads were annotated to V, D and J genes per IMGT and analyzed with immunoSEQ Analyzer, keeping only productive sequences. To calculate clonality, Shannon entropy was normalized by log2 of the number of productive unique sequences and then subtracted from one. Public and private clones were assessed among the 100 most prevalent clones of each patient and control. Clones were defined as Susac-specific when absent from the healthy and MS cohorts, from over a thousand published viral clones and from other ImmuneACCESS disease sequences. TCRdb reprocessed the public reads (quality trimming at Q25 with fastp, clone calling with MiXCR) and kept in-frame beta chains. One record per CDR3 amino acid sequence lists the most common genes and DNA. The V and J calls were determined by TCRdb, not by the authors. This sample holds 210,000 or so distinct CDR3 sequences; roughly 92% were observed only once. Roughly 0.15% of the sample is taken by the ten largest.

The CDR3 goes from the cysteine to the phenylalanine over 17 residues. The only DNA kept is the CDR3, 51 bases in frame from the first base. Looking up the germline V gene yields CDR1 SGHDT and CDR2 YYEEEE. Trimming takes 5 bases off V and 1 base off J; junction bases not matched to a gene: 10. Material: CD8+ T cells from PBMCs. This receptor was taken from a human donor with multiple sclerosis. The rearranged chain carries TRBV5-6 and TRBJ2-2, and TRBD2 aligns with 8 junction nucleotides. In nucleotides, the sequence is TGTGCCAGCAGACCGGGACTAGACCTTCTGAACACCGGGGAGCTGTTTTTT. Its coded protein is CASRPGLDLLNTGELFF.